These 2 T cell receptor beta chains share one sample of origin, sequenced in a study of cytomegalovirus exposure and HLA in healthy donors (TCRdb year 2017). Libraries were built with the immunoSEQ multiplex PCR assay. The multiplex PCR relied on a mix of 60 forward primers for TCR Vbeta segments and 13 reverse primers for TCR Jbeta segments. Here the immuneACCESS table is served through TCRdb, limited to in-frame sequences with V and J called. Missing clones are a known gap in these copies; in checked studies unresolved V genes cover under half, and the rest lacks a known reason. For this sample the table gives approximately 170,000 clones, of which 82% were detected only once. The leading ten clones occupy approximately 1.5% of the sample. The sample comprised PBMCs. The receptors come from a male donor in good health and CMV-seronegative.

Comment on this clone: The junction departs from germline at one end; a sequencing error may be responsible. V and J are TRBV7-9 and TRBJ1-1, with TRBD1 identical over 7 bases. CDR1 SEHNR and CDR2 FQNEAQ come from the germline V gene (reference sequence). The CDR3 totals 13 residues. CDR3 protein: CSSSFQGGTEAFF. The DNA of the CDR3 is TGTTCCAGCAGCTTTCAGGGGGGCACTGAAGCTTTCTTT.

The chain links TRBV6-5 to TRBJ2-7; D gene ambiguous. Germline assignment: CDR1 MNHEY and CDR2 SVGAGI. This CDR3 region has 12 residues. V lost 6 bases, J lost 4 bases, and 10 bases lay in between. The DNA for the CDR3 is TGTGCCAGCAGCCCCGGGTGGTACGAGCAGTACTTC. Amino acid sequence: CASSPGWYEQYF.